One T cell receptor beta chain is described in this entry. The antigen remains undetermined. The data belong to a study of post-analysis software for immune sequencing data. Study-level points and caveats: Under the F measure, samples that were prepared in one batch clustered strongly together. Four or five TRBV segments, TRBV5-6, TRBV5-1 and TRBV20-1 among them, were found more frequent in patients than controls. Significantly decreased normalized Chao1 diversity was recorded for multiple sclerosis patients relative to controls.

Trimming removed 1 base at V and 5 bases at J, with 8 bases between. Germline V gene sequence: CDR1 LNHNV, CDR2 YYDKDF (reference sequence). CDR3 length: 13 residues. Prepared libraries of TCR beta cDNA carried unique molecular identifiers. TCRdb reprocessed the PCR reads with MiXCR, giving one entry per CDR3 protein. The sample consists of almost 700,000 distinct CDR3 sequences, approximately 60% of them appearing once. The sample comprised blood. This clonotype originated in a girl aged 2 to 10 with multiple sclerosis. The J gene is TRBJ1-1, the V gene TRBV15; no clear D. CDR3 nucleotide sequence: TGTGCCACCAGCAGAGGTTGGGGTACTGAAGCTTTCTTT. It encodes CATSRGWGTEAFF.